A selection of T cell receptor beta chains follows, all from one sample in a study of CD8 T cells in Susac syndrome. MiXCR was run by TCRdb on the immunoSEQ multiplex PCR reads, yielding one entry per CDR3 protein. The table lists around 130,000 distinct CDR3 sequences, nearly 95% of them singletons. The material sequenced was CD4+ T cells from PBMCs. These receptors were collected from a human donor in good health. Both conserved end residues are part of each CDR3. The order of the fields is CDR3 length, V gene, D gene, J gene, clone size, CDR3 DNA, CDR3 protein. D genes are given only for firm matches. The size of a clone is reported for some rows only, either as once, few or many, or as a class for expanded clones.

>14|TRBV7-2|TRBD1|TRBJ1-4|.
TGTGCCAGCAGACTGACAGGGAATAATGAAAAACTGTTTTTT
CASRLTGNNEKLFF
>14|TRBV7-9|.|TRBJ2-2|.
TGTGCCAGCAGCTCCACAGGGAACACCGGGGAGCTGTTTTTT
CASSSTGNTGELFF
>17|TRBV21-1|.|TRBJ2-5|.
TGTGCCAGCAGCAGGGGCACTTACTACCTAACCGGGGAGACCCAGTACTTC
CASSRGTYYLTGETQYF
>14|TRBV11-2|TRBD1|TRBJ2-7|.
TGTGCCAGCAGCAGGAGACAGGGCCAATACGAGCAGTACTTC
CASSRRQGQYEQYF
>16|TRBV20-1|.|TRBJ2-7|few
TGCAGTGCTAGAGGCCTATCGGGAATCGTATCCTACGAGCAGTACTTC
CSARGLSGIVSYEQYF
>16|TRBV18|.|TRBJ2-5|.
TGTGCCAGCTCTCCCATGACCGGGGGTCTCCAAGAGACCCAGTACTTC
CASSPMTGGLQETQYF
>13|TRBV24-1|.|TRBJ2-2|.
TGTGCCACCAGCGGGGCTAACACCGGGGAGCTGTTTTTT
CATSGANTGELFF
>16|TRBV19|.|TRBJ2-2|.
TGTGCCAGTGATTCGGGTTGGGTAACGAACACCGGGGAGCTGTTTTTT
CASDSGWVTNTGELFF
>13|TRBV5-1|.|TRBJ1-1|.
TGCGCCAGCAGCTGGGACGGGTTCACTGAAGCTTTCTTT
CASSWDGFTEAFF
>19|TRBV14|.|TRBJ2-1|.
TGTGCCAGCAGCGAAAGGCGTCGTGTTGCGCCGAGCTCCTACAATGAGCAGTTCTTC
CASSERRRVAPSSYNEQFF